This entry lists 29 T cell receptor beta chains sequenced from one sample in a study of blood T cell repertoires in COVID-19. Method: immunoSEQ multiplex PCR; TCRdb's copy keeps in-frame clones and lacks some. The sample lists a few hundred thousand clones; approximately 85% were seen once. The specimen sequenced was peripheral blood. These receptors all come from a human donor with COVID-19, enrolled during active disease. The donor label of this sample is uncertain.

The rearrangement links TRBV5-4 to TRBJ1-4; 10 nucleotides line up with TRBD1. Trimming removed 4 bases from V and 3 bases from J; junction bases left unmatched: 9. Germline CDR1 is SGHNT and CDR2 is YYREEE (reference sequence). The CDR3 loop spans 17 amino acids. The CDR3: CASSLRQGALANEKLFF. CDR3 DNA: TGTGCCAGCAGCCTTCGACAGGGGGCTCTGGCTAATGAAAAACTGTTTTTT.

The chain recombines TRBV30 with TRBJ2-7, with 7 nucleotides matching TRBD1. The germline V gene has CDR1 GTSNPN and CDR2 SVGIG (reference sequence). Trimming removed 4 bases from V and 1 base from J; junction bases left unmatched: 7. CDR3 length equals 14 residues. Here the CDR3 DNA reads TGTGCCTGGACTCCAGGGGGTAGTTCCTACGAGCAGTACTTC. It specifies CAWTPGGSSYEQYF. The full variable domain, in which reference TRBV30 and TRBJ2-7 provide the parts outside the CDR3, is SQTIHQWPATLVQPVGSPLSLECTVEGTSNPNLYWYRQAAGRGLQLLFYSVGIGQISSEVPQNLSASRPQDRQFILSSKKLLLSDSGFYLCAWTPGGSSYEQYFGPGTRLTVT.

CDR3 nucleotide sequence: TGTGCCAGCAGCGTAGCCCCGTACACCGGGGAGCTGTTTTTT. This translates into CASSVAPYTGELFF. The chain uses TRBV9 and TRBJ2-2; no definite D call. This CDR3 has 14 residues. Trimming stripped 0 bases from V and 3 bases from J, with 6 bases between. CDR1 is SGDLS and CDR2 is YYNGEE in the germline V gene.

The V and J genes are TRBV2 and TRBJ1-6; possibly TRBD1 for D (6 bases). This CDR3 contains 14 residues. CDR1 is SNHLY and CDR2 is FYNNEI in the germline V gene. The V and J ends lost 4 bases and 7 bases respectively, with 11 bases between them. For the CDR3, the DNA is TGTGCCAGCAGTGTGGAGGGGGGGAATTCACCCCTCCACTTT. It encodes CASSVEGGNSPLHF.

This rearrangement joins TRBV18 to TRBJ2-7, with 10 bases aligning to TRBD2. CDR1 KGHSH and CDR2 LQKENI come from the germline V gene. The CDR3 consists of 14 residues. V was clipped by 3 bases and J by 10 bases; unmatched bases: 9. CDR3 DNA: TGTGCCAGCTCACCTTGGGTAGCGGGAGGCGAACAGTACTTC. Protein: CASSPWVAGGEQYF.

V and J are TRBV7-9 and TRBJ2-1, with D hard to call. The V end lost 8 bases, the J end lost 1 base, and 6 bases lay between the germline ends. CDR3 length equals 12 residues. Germline V gene data show CDR1 as SEHNR and CDR2 as FQNEAQ (reference sequence). The DNA for the CDR3 is TGTGCCAGCTTGAGATCCTACAATGAGCAGTTCTTC. It codes for CASLRSYNEQFF.

The CDR3 coding sequence is TGTGCCAGCAGCCAAGCCGACCGGGACTACGAGCAGTACTTC. Protein product: CASSQADRDYEQYF. The chain recombines TRBV3-1 (or the pseudogene TRBV3-2) with TRBJ2-7, with D perhaps TRBD2 (5 bases). The CDR3 spans 14 residues. V lost 1 base, J lost 3 bases, and 10 bases lay in between. CDR1 and CDR2 (germline): LGHDT, YNNKEL (reference sequence).

This chain links TRBV5-6 with TRBJ1-4; 10 bases fit TRBD1. Trimming removed 0 bases from V and 8 bases from J; junction bases left unmatched: 4. The CDR3 sequence is 15 residues long. Germline CDR1 reads SGHDT; CDR2 reads YYEEEE. The CDR3: CASSLGGTGAEKLFF. The CDR3 nucleotides are TGTGCCAGCAGCTTGGGGGGGACAGGGGCCGAAAAACTGTTTTTT.

The chain joins TRBV7-8 to TRBJ2-1; TRBD2 agrees at 7 bases. This CDR3 spans 14 amino acids. V was pared by 9 bases and J by 8 bases, with 13 bases of the junction left unmatched. Germline CDR1 is SGHVS and CDR2 is FQNEAQ. The CDR3 sequence is CASQRGWEGYEQFF. The CDR3, as DNA: TGTGCCAGTCAACGTGGGTGGGAGGGCTATGAGCAGTTCTTC.

This chain links TRBV9 with TRBJ2-3; TRBD2 is a possible D gene (5 bases). The CDR3 has 15 amino acids. V was trimmed by 1 base and J by 2 bases, leaving 11 bases between them. Germline V gene lookup returns CDR1 SGDLS and CDR2 YYNGEE. CDR3 coding DNA: TGTGCCAGCAGCGTACGAGCGGCACTCACAGATACGCAGTATTTT. It is translated as CASSVRAALTDTQYF.

The chain is built from TRBV28 and TRBJ1-4; 8 bases line up with TRBD1. The V and J ends lost 5 bases and 6 bases, in that order; junction bases with no gene match: 11. This CDR3 is 16 amino acids long. Germline V gene data show CDR1 as MDHEN and CDR2 as SYDVKM. The CDR3 DNA reads TGTGCCAGCAGTCCATATGGACAGGGTTGGGATGAAAAACTGTTTTTT. Translation: CASSPYGQGWDEKLFF.

The rearrangement links TRBV28 to TRBJ2-5, with D uncertain. Trimming removed 6 bases from V and 5 bases from J, with 10 bases in between. CDR3 length: 12 amino acids. The germline V gene encodes CDR1 MDHEN and CDR2 SYDVKM. The CDR3 nucleotides are TGTGCCAGCAGCTCTCCAGTGGAGACCCAGTACTTC. Protein: CASSSPVETQYF.

This chain joins TRBV27 and TRBJ1-1; 7 bases map to TRBD1. This CDR3 spans 13 amino acids. Trimming took 1 base from V and 10 from J; bases not matched to a gene: 6. Germline CDR1 and CDR2: MNHEY and SMNVEV (reference sequence). CDR3 sequence: CASSLYPSGGAFF. The DNA for the CDR3 is TGTGCCAGCAGTTTATACCCCTCAGGGGGAGCTTTCTTT.

The chain links TRBV18 to TRBJ2-1, with 10 positions matching TRBD2. Germline V gives CDR1 KGHSH, CDR2 LQKENI. The CDR3 runs 15 residues. V lost 2 bases to trimming and J lost 9 bases; unmatched junction nucleotides: 7. As DNA, the CDR3 is TGTGCCAGCTCACCAGTGAGCGGGAGGGCCGTTGAGCAGTTCTTC. It encodes CASSPVSGRAVEQFF.

This chain connects TRBV5-6 to TRBJ2-1, with unresolved D. The CDR3 is made up of 11 amino acids. CDR1 is SGHDT and CDR2 is YYEEEE in the germline V gene. Trimming took off 0 bases at V and 13 bases at J, with 8 bases between the two ends. This chain's CDR3 is CASSLVQAQFF. The CDR3 nucleotides read TGTGCCAGCAGCTTGGTCCAGGCCCAGTTCTTC.

The J gene is TRBJ1-5, the V gene TRBV4-1; 9 bases fit TRBD1. Germline lookup yields CDR1 MGHRA and CDR2 YSYEKL. CDR3 length equals 19 residues. J was trimmed by 0 bases and V by 0 bases; bases with no gene match: 9. CDR3 sequence: CASSQDGDRGAYSNQPQHF. In DNA form, the CDR3 reads TGCGCCAGCAGCCAAGATGGCGACAGGGGGGCTTATAGCAATCAGCCCCAGCATTTT.

V gene TRBV5-8 combines with J gene TRBJ2-7; 9 bases match TRBD2. CDR1 and CDR2 from the germline V gene are SGHTS and YDEGEE. The V gene end was trimmed by 0 bases and the J gene end by 2 bases; junction bases not matched to a gene: 6. This CDR3 is built from 16 residues. The CDR3 DNA reads as TGTGCCAGCAGCTTGGCCGTCCTAGCGGGGCCCTACGAGCAGTACTTC. This encodes CASSLAVLAGPYEQYF.

This chain uses TRBV23-1 with TRBJ1-4; no definite D call. TRBV23-1 has ORF status, its function being uncertain. The CDR3 runs 14 residues. The ends were cut back, 1 base at V and 5 bases at J, with 8 bases in the middle. CDR3 DNA: TGCGCCAGCAGTCAATTTGGAGTGAATGAAAAACTGTTTTTT. This gives the protein CASSQFGVNEKLFF.

The V call is TRBV5-6, the J call TRBJ1-5; no definite D call. The CDR3 extends over 16 amino acids. Germline lookup yields CDR1 SGHDT and CDR2 YYEEEE. Trimming left V 1 base short and J 7 bases short, with 18 bases between. In DNA form, the CDR3 reads TGTGCCAGCAGCTTGAGGCCCGGGAGTCGGAACCAGCCCCAGCATTTT. The encoded protein is CASSLRPGSRNQPQHF.

The chain is built from TRBV19 and TRBJ2-7; 9 nucleotides agree with TRBD2. The CDR3 is 14 amino acids. CDR1 and CDR2 (germline): LNHDA, SQIVND (reference sequence). The ends lost 6 bases at V and 3 bases at J; junction bases unmatched: 6. CDR3 bases: TGTGCCAGTAGGCAGCTAGCGGGGAACTACGAGCAGTACTTC. This codes for CASRQLAGNYEQYF.

The chain recombines TRBV5-4 with TRBJ2-1, with 10 nucleotides matching TRBD2. The ends lost 3 bases at V and 5 bases at J; junction bases unmatched: 5. Germline V gives CDR1 SGHNT, CDR2 YYREEE (reference sequence). The CDR3 is made up of 15 amino acids. The CDR3 is CASSSSGRGDNEQFF. CDR3 DNA: TGTGCCAGCAGCTCTAGCGGGAGAGGTGACAATGAGCAGTTCTTC.

This clone came up a few times. The chain links TRBV29-1 to TRBJ2-1; 14 positions agree with TRBD2. Unmatched junction bases numbered 8, after V lost 6 bases and J lost 10 bases. CDR1 is SQVTM and CDR2 is ANQGSEA in the germline V gene. The CDR3 sequence is 14 residues long. This CDR3 is CSVGGGLAGVEQFF. In nucleotides, the CDR3 is TGCAGCGTCGGAGGGGGACTAGCGGGAGTAGAGCAGTTCTTC.

The chain joins TRBV6-5 to TRBJ2-5; D ambiguous. Trimming stripped 2 bases from V and 3 bases from J, with 7 bases between. This CDR3 has 13 residues. Germline CDR1 is MNHEY and CDR2 is SVGAGI. The CDR3 region has the DNA TGTGCCAGCAGTTACGGGCAGGAAGAGACCCAGTACTTC. Translating it yields CASSYGQEETQYF.

The chain carries TRBV28 and TRBJ2-5; 11 bases map to TRBD2. The length of the CDR3 is 16 residues. Trimming cost V 4 bases and J 1 base; bases outside gene matches: 5. Germline lookup yields CDR1 MDHEN and CDR2 SYDVKM. This chain's CDR3 is CASSSAGLAVQETQYF. DNA of the CDR3: TGTGCCAGCAGTTCGGCGGGACTAGCGGTCCAAGAGACCCAGTACTTC.

This chain connects TRBV10-3 to TRBJ2-3; 7 bases line up with TRBD2. V shed 8 bases, J shed 2 bases, and the junction held 7 bases outside the gene matches. CDR3 length equals 14 residues. Germline assignment: CDR1 ENHRY and CDR2 SYGVKD. CDR3 loop: CAIDRGETTDTQYF. The CDR3 region has the DNA TGTGCCATCGATCGGGGGGAGACCACAGATACGCAGTATTTT.

CDR3 loop: CASSYSGVDTQYF. The CDR3 DNA is TGTGCCAGCAGTTACTCGGGCGTCGATACGCAGTATTTT. The chain employs TRBV6-2 or TRBV6-3 and TRBJ2-3; D not certain. The germline V gene has CDR1 MNHEY and CDR2 SVGEGT. This CDR3 contains 13 residues. With 0 bases removed from V and 6 bases from J, the gap between germline ends came to 7 bases.

Only a few counts were recorded for this clone. The chain has TRBV4-2 and TRBJ2-7; 8 bases are shared with TRBD2. Trimming at V came to 3 bases and at J to 7 bases, leaving 14 bases not matched to a gene. CDR1 LGHNA and CDR2 YNFKEQ come from the germline V gene. CDR3 size: 16 residues. The chain's CDR3 is CASSQDSGNYLGEQYF. The CDR3 nucleotides are TGTGCCAGCAGCCAGGATAGCGGGAACTATCTCGGGGAGCAGTACTTC.

This clone has just a few counts. This chain connects TRBV29-1 to TRBJ1-1, with D tentatively TRBD1 (6 bases). The germline V and J ends were trimmed by 5 bases and 4 bases, with 14 bases remaining between them. This CDR3 region has 13 residues. CDR1 SQVTM and CDR2 ANQGSEA come from the germline V gene. In nucleotides, the CDR3 is TGCAGCGTTCATCAGGGGATAGGCACTGAAGCTTTCTTT. Translation gives CSVHQGIGTEAFF.

This clone was recorded only once. The CDR3 region is CASSLIDRGHYGYTF. CDR3 sequence (DNA): TGTGCCAGCAGTTTAATAGACAGGGGGCACTATGGCTACACCTTC. J is TRBJ1-2 and V is TRBV27; TRBD1 agrees at 10 bases. The CDR3 extends over 15 amino acids. V gave up 2 bases and J gave up 3 bases; unmatched junction bases: 3. Germline CDR1 is MNHEY and CDR2 is SMNVEV (reference sequence).